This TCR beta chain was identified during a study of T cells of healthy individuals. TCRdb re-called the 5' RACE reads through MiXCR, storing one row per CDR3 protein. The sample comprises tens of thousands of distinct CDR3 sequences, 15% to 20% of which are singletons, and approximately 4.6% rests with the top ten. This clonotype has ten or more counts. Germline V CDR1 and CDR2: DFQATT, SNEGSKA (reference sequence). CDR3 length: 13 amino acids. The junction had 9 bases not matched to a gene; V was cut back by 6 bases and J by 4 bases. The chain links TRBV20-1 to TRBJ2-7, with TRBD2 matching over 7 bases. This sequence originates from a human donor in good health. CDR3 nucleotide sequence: TGCAGTGCCCTATTGGCGGGAGCTTACGAGCAGTACTTC. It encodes CSALLAGAYEQYF.